This T cell receptor beta chain is from a study of regulatory T cells in long-lasting Graves disease. As for the study in general: The study enrolled newly diagnosed Graves' patients on antithyroid drugs under 3 months.

The sample's time point: newly diagnosed GD, antithyroid drugs for less than 3 months. The TCR library was made from RNA extracted from PBMCs. The diagnosis of Graves' disease used American Thyroid Association guidelines. CDR1 and CDR2 from the germline V gene are SGHAT and FQNNGV. The trim removed 4 bases at V and 5 bases at J, leaving 12 bases unmatched. The CDR3 extends over 17 amino acids. This clonotype was detected many times. For TCR beta, libraries came from iRepertoire HTBI primers and Arm-PCR of CDR3 regions. A single record per CDR3 protein comes from TCRdb applying MiXCR to the multiplex PCR reads. The sample yields under 700,000 distinct CDR3 sequences, about 16% seen once. These data were also reused for a study on T cells in Graves' hyperthyroidism and ophthalmopathy. That source adds: Patients counted as stable if ophthalmopathy did not develop within 18 months.

The source is a woman aged 35-65 years with Graves disease. J is TRBJ2-1 and V is TRBV11-2, with 9 bases that match TRBD1. The specimen comprised peripheral blood mononuclear cells (PBMCs), sampled at new diagnosis, from a patient treated with antithyroid drugs. The CDR3 DNA reads TGTGCCAGCAGCTCACCGCAATTACAGGGGGCTAACAATGAGCAGTTCTTC. Its protein is CASSSPQLQGANNEQFF.